This T cell receptor (beta chain) was documented in a study of blood T cell repertoires in COVID-19 (dated by TCRdb to the early 2020s). At the level of the whole study: Samples covering the acute and convalescent phases of COVID-19 were provided by collaborators in the United States, Italy and Spain. The material from the prospective study consisted of cDNA or gDNA derived from T cells, B-cell-depleted T cells, or PBMCs. Deeply sampled blood TCRbeta repertoires from subjects exposed to, actively infected with, or recovered from COVID-19 were included in the dataset. The repertoires were released in a freely available public database intended as a resource for research on the immune response to SARS-CoV-2. The samples were drawn from two sources: the first 160 participants of the ongoing ImmuneRACE study, and fewer than 1,500 subjects contributed by 6 global collaborators. A de-identified subject ID, COVID-19 status, age in years and sex were almost always included in the sample metadata. HLA class I and class II types, where available, came from metadata supplied by the sample provider rather than from assay-based typing.

General conclusions and limits of the study: How much clinical and demographic metadata was included differed by source and by participant, and the metadata was provided uncurated.

CDR1 and CDR2 are read off the germline V gene (reference sequence) as SSHAT and FNYEAQ. The CDR3 contains 16 residues, cysteine and phenylalanine counted. Only CDR3 DNA remains: 48 bases, in frame from the first base. V trim: 5 bases; J trim: 6 bases; unmatched bases: 9. Enrolling through a virtual design, the prospective study's participants ranged in age from roughly 18 to 95 years and lived across about two dozen United States geographic areas. To assign participants to cohorts, the prospective study relied on clinical history that participants themselves reported in a screening survey and a study questionnaire. In the prospective study, mobile phlebotomists collected whole blood, serum and a nasopharyngeal or oropharyngeal swab from each participant. Participants in the prospective study had the option to provide additional blood draws and questionnaires over an approximately 2-month period. Prospective study blood samples were shipped either frozen or at room temperature before DNA extraction.

The immunoSEQ Assay, a bias-controlled multiplex PCR, was used to amplify TCRbeta CDR3 regions from genomic DNA. The authors' analysis ran thus. Within the assay, amplification of reference gene primers was used to estimate how many nucleated cells each sample contained. To quantify the absolute abundance of each unique TCRbeta CDR3 rearrangement, sequence reads were collapsed and filtered. Productive Simpson clonality was computed per sample as the square root of Simpson's diversity index over productive rearrangements. Drawn from immuneACCESS, this table holds only the in-frame rearrangements with V and J called that TCRdb kept. Clones are partly lost; checked studies trace under half to an unresolved V gene and leave the rest unexplained. V, J and clone size are those of that table, while D and trimming were read from the DNA. This sample holds about 220,000 clones; 88% were observed only once. The ten most abundant clones make up roughly 2.3% of the sample.

The sample holds a few counts of this clone. Its antigen remains unidentified. No clone much larger than this one lies a single base away; base qualities are absent. The sequence joins TRBV7-7 to TRBJ2-2; 10 junctional bases match TRBD2. The clonotype was recovered from a woman in her forties with acute COVID-19. Sample: PBMCs or T cells enriched from blood (not recorded which). The CDR3 protein is CASSLSGTSEPGELFF. The DNA is as follows: TGTGCCAGCAGCCTATCCGGGACTAGCGAGCCCGGGGAGCTGTTTTTT.